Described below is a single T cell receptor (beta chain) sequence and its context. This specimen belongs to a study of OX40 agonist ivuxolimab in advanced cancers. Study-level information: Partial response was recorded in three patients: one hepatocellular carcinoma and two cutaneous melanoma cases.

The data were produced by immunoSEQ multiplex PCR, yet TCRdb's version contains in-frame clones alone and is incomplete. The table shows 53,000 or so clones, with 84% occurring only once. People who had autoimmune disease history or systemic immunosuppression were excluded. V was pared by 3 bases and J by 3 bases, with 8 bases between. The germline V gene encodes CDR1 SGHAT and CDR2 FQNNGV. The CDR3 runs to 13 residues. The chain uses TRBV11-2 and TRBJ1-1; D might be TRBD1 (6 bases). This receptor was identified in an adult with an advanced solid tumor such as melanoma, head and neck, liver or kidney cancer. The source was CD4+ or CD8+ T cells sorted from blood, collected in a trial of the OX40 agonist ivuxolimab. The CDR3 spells CASSFNRDTEAFF. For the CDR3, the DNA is TGTGCCAGCAGCTTCAACAGGGACACTGAAGCTTTCTTT.